The TCR beta chain under discussion was sequenced for a study of early T cells in non-severe SARS-CoV-2 infection. General study points: VDJdb matching skewed toward anti-spike CD8 responses, missing private and CD4 specificities.

This clonotype was seen a few times. Its antigen is currently unknown. The TCR library protocol was used to attach unique molecular identifiers. These identifiers were attached to individual cDNA molecules. MiXCR, applied by TCRdb to the 5' RACE reads, yields one record per CDR3 protein. The sample holds around 53,000 distinct CDR3 sequences, 7.7% seen once. The sample consisted of whole blood. This sequence originates from an adult who was a healthcare worker with PCR-confirmed SARS-CoV-2 infection or an uninfected control (not recorded which).

The CDR3 coding sequence is TGCGCCAGCAGCCTGGGGGGGGCAGGTTTACCAGATACGCAGTATTTT. Protein: CASSLGGAGLPDTQYF. The chain is built from TRBV5-1 and TRBJ2-3, with TRBD2 as a possible D gene (7 bases). Germline CDR1 and CDR2: SGHRS and YFSETQ. CDR3 size: 16 residues. Trimming cost V 4 bases and J 4 bases, with 19 bases left between them.